This T cell receptor (beta chain) was observed in a study of T cell responses to AZD1222 COVID-19 vaccine. Regarding the study as a whole: None of the repertoires were sampled until the peak T cell response had passed.

With regard to this clone: Its target is not known.

The repertoire was sequenced with immunoSEQ multiplex PCR; TCRdb's copy has only in-frame clones and lacks some. The sample lists 40,000 to 55,000 clones; around nine tenths were seen once. Sample: peripheral blood, taken 28 days after the second AZD1222 dose. The TCR originated in an adult who received the AZD1222 COVID-19 vaccine.

The CDR3 DNA is TGTGCCAGCAGCTTAGGAGCCGGTCCAGGGGACTATGGCTACACCTTC. Its protein product is CASSLGAGPGDYGYTF. The rearrangement uses TRBV11-2 and TRBJ1-2; D may be TRBD1 (6 bases). CDR1 is SGHAT, CDR2 FQNNGV, per germline. CDR3 length: 16 amino acids. V lost 1 base and J lost 3, with 15 bases in between. The full variable domain, with the rest looked up from reference TRBV11-2 and TRBJ1-2, is EAGVAQSPRYKIIEKRQSVAFWCNPISGHATLYWYQQILGQGPKLLIQFQNNGVVDDSQLPKDRFSAERLKGVDSTLKIQPAKLEDSAVYLCASSLGAGPGDYGYTFGSGTRLTVV.